These 29 T cell receptor beta chains originate from one sample sequenced in a study of cytomegalovirus exposure and HLA in healthy donors. PCR used 60 Vbeta primers and 13 Jbeta primers. Profiled with immunoSEQ multiplex PCR; TCRdb holds only in-frame clones, not every one. This repertoire shows roughly 160,000 clones, roughly 80% found once; its top ten account for around 1.3%. Sequencing used PBMCs. Source of these receptors: a woman in her 50s in good health and CMV-seronegative.

The chain couples TRBV18 to TRBJ2-2; 7 bases map to TRBD1. CDR1 is KGHSH and CDR2 is LQKENI in the germline V gene. This CDR3 is built from 17 residues. V was clipped by 3 bases and J by 4 bases; unmatched bases: 11. This CDR3 reads CASSPSWDSRATGELFF. The DNA for the CDR3 is TGTGCCAGCTCACCTTCATGGGACAGTCGGGCCACCGGGGAGCTGTTTTTT.

The chain links TRBV4-1 to TRBJ1-2; TRBD1 might be the D (6 bases). The germline gives CDR1 MGHRA, CDR2 YSYEKL. V lost 5 bases and J 0 bases, leaving 19 bases between the germline ends. This CDR3 spans 17 amino acids. CDR3 loop: CASSARPGGQANYGYTF. Here the CDR3 DNA reads TGCGCCAGCAGCGCAAGACCGGGGGGACAAGCTAACTATGGCTACACCTTC.

The chain uses TRBV18 and TRBJ2-1; possible D gene TRBD2, 5 bases. The germline gives CDR1 KGHSH, CDR2 LQKENI. The CDR3 is 15 residues long. V dropped 4 bases and J dropped 0 bases, with 10 bases sitting between them. The chain's CDR3 is CASSLGLSSYNEQFF. The CDR3 DNA sequence: TGTGCCAGCTCACTTGGACTGAGCTCCTACAATGAGCAGTTCTTC.

The chain joins TRBV28 to TRBJ1-5, with D unresolved. There are 11 residues in the CDR3. V lost 6 bases and J lost 7, with 7 bases in between. The germline gives CDR1 MDHEN, CDR2 SYDVKM. As DNA, the CDR3 is TGTGCCAGCAGCCTACGCCAGCCCCAGCATTTT. Translation gives CASSLRQPQHF.

The V gene is TRBV5-1, the J gene TRBJ2-7; 11 nucleotides agree with TRBD2. V lost 4 bases and J lost 1; bases outside the gene matches: 7. The V gene's germline CDR1 is SGHRS and CDR2 YFSETQ. This CDR3 region has 16 residues. This CDR3 is CASSSIGTSGSYEQYF. The CDR3 coding sequence is TGCGCCAGCAGCAGTATCGGGACTAGCGGTTCCTACGAGCAGTACTTC.

The chain joins TRBV19 to TRBJ1-5; D not resolved. V was trimmed by 5 bases and J by 4 bases, leaving 9 bases between them. This CDR3 spans 13 amino acids. Per the germline V gene, CDR1 is LNHDA and CDR2 is SQIVND (reference sequence). The CDR3 loop reads CASSVNLNQPQHF. The CDR3 DNA reads TGTGCCAGTAGTGTAAACCTAAATCAGCCCCAGCATTTT.

This sequence joins TRBV10-3 and TRBJ2-3; 7 nucleotides agree with TRBD2. CDR1 is ENHRY, CDR2 SYGVKD, per germline. V was clipped by 7 bases and J by 1 base; unmatched bases: 14. This CDR3 comprises 17 residues. The CDR3 protein is CAIMRITKRGGTDTQYF. CDR3 sequence (DNA): TGTGCCATCATGAGGATAACCAAGCGGGGTGGCACAGATACGCAGTATTTT.

The rearrangement links TRBV19 to TRBJ1-2; TRBD1 might be the D (6 bases). The CDR3 is 14 amino acids. Trimming cost V 5 bases and J 4 bases, with 14 bases left between them. Germline values: CDR1 LNHDA, CDR2 SQIVND (reference sequence). The CDR3: CASSSWTESYGYTF. CDR3 sequence (DNA): TGTGCCAGTAGTTCCTGGACAGAATCCTATGGCTACACCTTC.

The chain couples TRBV6-5 to TRBJ1-2; D call uncertain. Between the trimmed V and J ends, which lost 6 bases and 4 bases, there was a span of 12 bases. Germline V lookup: CDR1 MNHEY, CDR2 SVGAGI. The CDR3 sequence is 13 residues long. CDR3 protein: CASRTTVAYGYTF. The DNA of the CDR3 is TGTGCCAGCAGGACTACAGTGGCCTATGGCTACACCTTC.

This chain connects TRBV19 to TRBJ1-4; tentatively, D is TRBD1 (5 bases). Germline V CDR1 and CDR2: LNHDA, SQIVND (reference sequence). CDR3 length: 13 amino acids. Deletions cut 5 bases from V and 11 bases from J, with 15 bases between. The CDR3 DNA is TGTGCCAGTAGTGGGCAGGGCTCTGGGAAACTGTTTTTT. Amino acids: CASSGQGSGKLFF.

This chain links TRBV5-8 with TRBJ1-1; D remains unclear. Trimming shortened V by 1 base and J by 2 bases, and 12 bases separated the two germline ends. The CDR3 is 15 residues long. The V gene's germline CDR1 is SGHTS and CDR2 YDEGEE. Here the CDR3 DNA reads TGTGCCAGCAGCTTGTGGCAGTCAATAAACACTGAAGCTTTCTTT. The encoded protein is CASSLWQSINTEAFF.

This sequence joins TRBV5-1 and TRBJ2-5, with D possibly being TRBD2 (7 bases). The ends were cut back, 1 base at V and 5 bases at J, with 15 bases in the middle. The CDR3 contains 15 residues. From germline, CDR1 is SGHRS and CDR2 YFSETQ. The CDR3 region is CASSLWGGSAETQYF. CDR3 nucleotides: TGCGCCAGCAGCTTGTGGGGGGGCTCGGCGGAGACCCAGTACTTC.

This clone appeared a few times. The chain joins TRBV7-9 to TRBJ1-4; the D gene is possibly TRBD1 (6 bases). The length of the CDR3 is 16 residues. Germline V gene sequence: CDR1 SEHNR, CDR2 FQNEAQ (reference sequence). Trimming stripped 1 base from V and 7 bases from J, with 16 bases between. The CDR3 reads CASSLDGGLQSEKLFF. CDR3 nucleotide sequence: TGTGCCAGCAGCTTAGACGGGGGGCTTCAAAGTGAAAAACTGTTTTTT. The full variable domain, completed using reference TRBV7-9 and TRBJ1-4, is DTGVSQNPRHKITKRGQNVTFRCDPISEHNRLYWYRQTLGQGPEFLTYFQNEAQLEKSRLLSDRFSAERPKGSFSTLEIQRTEQGDSAMYLCASSLDGGLQSEKLFFGSGTQLSVL.

The chain combines TRBV9 with TRBJ2-5, with 7 bases lining up with TRBD2. Germline V gene sequence: CDR1 SGDLS, CDR2 YYNGEE. The CDR3 loop spans 17 amino acids. V lost 0 bases to trimming and J lost 1 base; unmatched junction nucleotides: 9. CDR3 sequence reads: CASSVGASGDIQETQYF. CDR3 bases: TGTGCCAGCAGCGTAGGCGCTAGCGGAGATATCCAAGAGACCCAGTACTTC.

This clone was picked up a small number of times. The chain couples TRBV29-1 to TRBJ1-4; D is possibly TRBD1 (6 bases). Germline CDR1 reads SQVTM; CDR2 reads ANQGSEA. The CDR3 covers 13 residues. Trimming removed 5 bases at V and 6 bases at J, with 13 bases between. CDR3 in amino acids: CSVRGGAYEKLFF. In DNA form, the CDR3 reads TGCAGCGTTCGGGGGGGCGCTTATGAAAAACTGTTTTTT.

The chain has TRBV4-2 and TRBJ1-2, with D tentatively TRBD1 (5 bases). The V gene lost 0 bases and the J gene lost 5 bases, with 16 bases spanning the gap. The germline CDR1 and CDR2 sequences are LGHNA and YNFKEQ. This CDR3 region has 16 residues. The CDR3 DNA follows: TGTGCCAGCAGCCAAGACAGGGATCTCCTTCCATATGGCTACACCTTC. Encoded protein: CASSQDRDLLPYGYTF.

The chain uses TRBV10-1 and TRBJ1-2, with 8 positions matching TRBD1. The CDR3 runs to 15 residues. After removal of 5 bases from V and 3 bases from J, the junction contained 8 bases not matched to a gene. The germline V gene encodes CDR1 WNHNN and CDR2 SYGVQD (reference sequence). CDR3 coding DNA: TGCGCCAGCAGTCTGATTCAGGGGGCATACTATGGCTACACCTTC. Encoded protein: CASSLIQGAYYGYTF.

The chain recombines TRBV7-2 with TRBJ2-1; TRBD2 aligns across 9 bases. The germline CDR1 and CDR2 sequences are SGHTA and FQGNSA. There are 15 residues in the CDR3. J lost 5 bases, V lost 5 bases, and 7 bases had no gene match. CDR3 DNA: TGTGCCAGCAGCCTCACGGGACTAGCCCACAATGAGCAGTTCTTC. The encoded protein is CASSLTGLAHNEQFF.

This chain joins TRBV4-3 and TRBJ1-4; D ambiguous. Trimming stripped 1 base from V and 10 bases from J, with 16 bases between. CDR1 LGHNA and CDR2 YSLEER come from the germline V gene. The CDR3 contains 15 residues. The CDR3 DNA follows: TGCGCCAGCAGCCAAGTTGCCGTCGGGGTGGGAAAACTGTTTTTT. Translating gives CASSQVAVGVGKLFF.

The chain has TRBV19 and TRBJ2-1, with 9 bases aligning to TRBD2. The CDR3 loop spans 17 amino acids. The germline V gene has CDR1 LNHDA and CDR2 SQIVND (reference sequence). V lost 3 bases to trimming and J lost 7 bases; unmatched junction nucleotides: 13. DNA of the CDR3: TGTGCCAGTAGTATGGCCCCCCAGCGGGGGGCAAAAAATGAGCAGTTCTTC. Amino acid sequence: CASSMAPQRGAKNEQFF.

The sample holds one count of this clone. The chain has TRBV7-2 and TRBJ2-1; 7 nucleotides align to TRBD1. Trimming cost V 6 bases and J 4 bases; bases outside gene matches: 12. CDR3 length equals 16 residues. Germline CDR1 is SGHTA and CDR2 is FQGNSA. CDR3 coding DNA: TGTGCCAGCAGTTCTACCTCCGGGACAGCTTACAATGAGCAGTTCTTC. Amino acid sequence: CASSSTSGTAYNEQFF.

In the case of this clone: Different DNA sequences within this sample yield the same CDR3. The gene calls are TRBV7-2 and TRBJ2-7; D gene ambiguous. The CDR3 contains 13 residues. The V gene lost 3 bases and the J gene lost 4 bases, with 10 bases spanning the gap. Germline CDR1 is SGHTA and CDR2 is FQGNSA. The CDR3 sequence is CASSFRAVYEQYF. The CDR3 DNA follows: TGTGCCAGCAGCTTCCGAGCCGTGTACGAGCAGTACTTC. Supplemented by reference TRBV7-2 and TRBJ2-7, the full variable domain reads GAGVSQSPSNKVTEKGKDVELRCDPISGHTALYWYRQSLGQGLEFLIYFQGNSAPDKSGLPSDRFSAERTGGSVSTLTIQRTQQEDSAVYLCASSFRAVYEQYFGPGTRLTVT.

CDR3 in DNA: TGTGCCAGCACCGACGGGACAGACAATCAGCCCCAGCATTTT. Protein sequence: CASTDGTDNQPQHF. The V call is TRBV6-1, the J call TRBJ1-5, with TRBD1 identical over 7 bases. V trimming: 7 bases; J trimming: 3 bases; junction bases outside the gene matches: 6. Looked up from germline, CDR1 is MNHNS and CDR2 is SASEGT. The CDR3 loop spans 14 amino acids.

The chain has TRBV18 and TRBJ1-5; D is possibly TRBD1 (5 bases). This CDR3 comprises 15 residues. Trimming left V 2 bases short and J 7 bases short, with 15 bases between. CDR1 and CDR2 from the germline V gene are KGHSH and LQKENI. CDR3 residues: CASSPSGRGGQPQHF. The CDR3 DNA follows: TGTGCCAGCTCACCATCAGGAAGGGGAGGACAGCCCCAGCATTTT.

The gene calls are TRBV30 and TRBJ1-3; D is ambiguous. The CDR3 extends over 14 amino acids. Germline V gene data show CDR1 as GTSNPN and CDR2 as SVGIG (reference sequence). V was trimmed by 4 bases and J by 9 bases, leaving 19 bases between them. This chain's CDR3 is CAWNDRIRSGTIYF. The CDR3, as DNA: TGTGCCTGGAACGATCGTATTCGGTCGGGCACCATATATTTT.

The rearrangement uses TRBV10-2 and TRBJ2-7; 10 positions match TRBD1. The CDR3 sequence is 14 residues long. Trimming at V came to 6 bases and at J to 4 bases, leaving 6 bases not matched to a gene. Germline CDR1 WSHSY, CDR2 SAAADI. CDR3 in DNA: TGCGCCAGCAGGCGGGACAGGGGATTGTACGAGCAGTACTTC. Translating it yields CASRRDRGLYEQYF.

The V and J genes are TRBV14 and TRBJ1-2; D may be TRBD1 (6 bases). V was pared by 4 bases and J by 2 bases, with 14 bases between. The germline V gene encodes CDR1 SGHDN and CDR2 FVKESK. The length of the CDR3 is 15 residues. The CDR3 protein is CASSRRTGTNYGYTF. The CDR3 DNA is TGTGCCAGCAGCCGTCGCACAGGGACAAACTATGGCTACACCTTC. Full variable domain (outside the CDR3, taken from reference TRBV14 and TRBJ1-2): EAGVTQFPSHSVIEKGQTVTLRCDPISGHDNLYWYRRVMGKEIKFLLHFVKESKQDESGMPNNRFLAERTGGTYSTLKVQPAELEDSGVYFCASSRRTGTNYGYTFGSGTRLTVV.

In DNA form, the CDR3 reads TGTGCCAGCAGTTACGGCGGGACAGGGTATAGTGAGCAGTTCTTC. It yields the protein CASSYGGTGYSEQFF. The chain recombines TRBV6-5 with TRBJ2-1; 9 bases line up with TRBD1. This CDR3 contains 15 residues. J was trimmed by 9 bases and V by 2 bases; bases with no gene match: 8. In germline, CDR1 is MNHEY, CDR2 SVGAGI.

Only a few counts were recorded for this clone. The J gene is TRBJ2-1, the V gene TRBV18, with 9 bases lining up with TRBD1. From germline, CDR1 is KGHSH and CDR2 LQKENI. This CDR3 is 15 amino acids long. The ends lost 1 base at V and 5 bases at J; junction bases unmatched: 3. The CDR3 reads CASSPQTGGDNEQFF. CDR3 in DNA: TGTGCCAGCTCACCACAGACAGGGGGGGACAATGAGCAGTTCTTC.